What follows is one T cell receptor beta chain and its context. Antigen unknown. This CDR3 is 15 amino acids long. This specimen comes from a study of T cell responses to AZD1222 COVID-19 vaccine. The method was immunoSEQ multiplex PCR; TCRdb's version includes in-frame clones alone and lacks a portion of them. The repertoire has some 140,000 clones, about 93% of them found once; the top ten carry about 0.86%. Study-wide results and caveats: There were vaccine-associated CD4 TCRs across spike, dominant at 160-218 and 743-854. Donors, mostly white British, included more females; clonal diversity was possibly underestimated.

The V gene is TRBV21-1, the J gene TRBJ1-1. TRBV21-1 is classified as a pseudogene. This receptor was identified in an adult in good health. Sequenced here: peripheral blood, sampled on day 0 of AZD1222 vaccination. In nucleotides, the CDR3 is TGTGCCAGCAGCAAACAGGCCCTCAAAGGGACTGAAGCTTTCTTT. It yields the protein CASSKQALKGTEAFF.